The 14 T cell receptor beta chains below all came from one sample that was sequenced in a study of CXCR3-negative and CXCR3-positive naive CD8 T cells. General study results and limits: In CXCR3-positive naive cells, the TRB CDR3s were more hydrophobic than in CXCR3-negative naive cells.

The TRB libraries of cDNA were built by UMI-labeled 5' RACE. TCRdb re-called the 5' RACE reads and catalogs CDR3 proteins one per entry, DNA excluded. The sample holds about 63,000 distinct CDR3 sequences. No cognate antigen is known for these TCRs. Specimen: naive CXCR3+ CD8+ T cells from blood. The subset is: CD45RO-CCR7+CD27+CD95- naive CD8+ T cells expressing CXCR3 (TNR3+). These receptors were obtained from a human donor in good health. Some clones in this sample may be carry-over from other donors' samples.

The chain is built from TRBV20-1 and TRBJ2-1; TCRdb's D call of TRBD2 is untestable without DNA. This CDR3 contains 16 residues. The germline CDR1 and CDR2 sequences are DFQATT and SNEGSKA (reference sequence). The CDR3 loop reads CSAYGTSGKAGNEQFF.

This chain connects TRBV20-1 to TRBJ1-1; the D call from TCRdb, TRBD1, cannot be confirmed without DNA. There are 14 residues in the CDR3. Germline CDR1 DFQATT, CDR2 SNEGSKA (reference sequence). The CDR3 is CSASAIQGTTEAFF.

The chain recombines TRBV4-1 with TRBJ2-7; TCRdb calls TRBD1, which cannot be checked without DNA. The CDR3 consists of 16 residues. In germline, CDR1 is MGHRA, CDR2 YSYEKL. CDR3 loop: CASSQSGTGNPYEQYF.

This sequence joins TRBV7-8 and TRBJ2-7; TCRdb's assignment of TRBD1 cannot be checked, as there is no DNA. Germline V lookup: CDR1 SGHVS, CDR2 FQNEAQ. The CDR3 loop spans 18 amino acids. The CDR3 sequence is CASSLEGSWVDRPYEQYF.

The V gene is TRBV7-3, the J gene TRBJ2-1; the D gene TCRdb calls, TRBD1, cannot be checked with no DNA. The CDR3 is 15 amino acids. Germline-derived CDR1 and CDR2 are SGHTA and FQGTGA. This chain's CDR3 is CASSPFGGGSNEQFF.

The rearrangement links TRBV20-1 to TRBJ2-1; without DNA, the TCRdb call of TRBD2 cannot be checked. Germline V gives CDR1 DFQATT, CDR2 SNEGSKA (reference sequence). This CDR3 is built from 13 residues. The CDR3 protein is CSARGANYNEQFF.

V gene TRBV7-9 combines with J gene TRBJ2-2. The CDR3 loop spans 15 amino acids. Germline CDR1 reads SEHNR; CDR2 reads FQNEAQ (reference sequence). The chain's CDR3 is CASSPSGANTGELFF.

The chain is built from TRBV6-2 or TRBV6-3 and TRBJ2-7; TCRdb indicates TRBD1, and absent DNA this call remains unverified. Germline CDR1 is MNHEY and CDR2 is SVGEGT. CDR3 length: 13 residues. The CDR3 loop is CASRPTGVDEQYF.

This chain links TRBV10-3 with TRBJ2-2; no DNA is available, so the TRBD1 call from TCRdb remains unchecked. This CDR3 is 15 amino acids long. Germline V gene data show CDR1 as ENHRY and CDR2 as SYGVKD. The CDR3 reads CAIRAGTANTGELFF.

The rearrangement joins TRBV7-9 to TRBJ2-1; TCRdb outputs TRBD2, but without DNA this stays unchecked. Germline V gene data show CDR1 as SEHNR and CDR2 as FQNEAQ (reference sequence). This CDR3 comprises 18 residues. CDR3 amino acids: CASSTYHHGSGREDEQFF.

The CDR3 here is CSVERESYNEQFF. The V and J genes are TRBV29-1 and TRBJ2-1. From germline, CDR1 is SQVTM and CDR2 ANQGSEA. CDR3 size: 13 residues.

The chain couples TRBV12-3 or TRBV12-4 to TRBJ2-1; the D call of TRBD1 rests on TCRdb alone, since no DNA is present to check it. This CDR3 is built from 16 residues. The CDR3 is CASSPEAGGVGDEQFF.

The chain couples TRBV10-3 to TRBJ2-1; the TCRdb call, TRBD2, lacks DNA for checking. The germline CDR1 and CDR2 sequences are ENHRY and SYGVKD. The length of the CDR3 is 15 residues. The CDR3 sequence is CAISESGRVSDEQFF.

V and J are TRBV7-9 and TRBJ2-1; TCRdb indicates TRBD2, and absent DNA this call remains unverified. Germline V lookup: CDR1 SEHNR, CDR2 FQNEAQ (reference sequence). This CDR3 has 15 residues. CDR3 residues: CASSSSGTSGGPQFF.